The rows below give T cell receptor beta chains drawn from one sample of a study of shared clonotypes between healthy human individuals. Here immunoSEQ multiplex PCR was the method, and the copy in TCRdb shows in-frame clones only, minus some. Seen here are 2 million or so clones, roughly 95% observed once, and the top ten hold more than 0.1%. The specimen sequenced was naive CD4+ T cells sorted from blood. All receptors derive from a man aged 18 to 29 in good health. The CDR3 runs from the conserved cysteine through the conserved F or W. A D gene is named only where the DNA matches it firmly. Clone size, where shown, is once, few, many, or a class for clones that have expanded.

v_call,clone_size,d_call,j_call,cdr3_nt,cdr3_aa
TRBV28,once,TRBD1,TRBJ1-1,TGTGCCAGCAGTCGCCAGGGGGCGGCCGGCACTGAAGCTTTCTTT,CASSRQGAAGTEAFF
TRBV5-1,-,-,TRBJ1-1,TGCGCCAGCAGCTTCCCTGACAAAGCCACTGAAGCTTTCTTT,CASSFPDKATEAFF
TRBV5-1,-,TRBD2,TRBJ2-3,TGCGCCAGCAGCTTCAGCGGGGGGGCTACAGATACGCAGTATTTT,CASSFSGGATDTQYF
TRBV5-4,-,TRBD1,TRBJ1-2,TGTGCCAGCAGCCAACCGGGACAGGGGAGCTATGGCTACACCTTC,CASSQPGQGSYGYTF
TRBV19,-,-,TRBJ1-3,TGTGCCAGTAGTACCCCCAGGGATGGTAGTGGAAACACCATATATTTT,CASSTPRDGSGNTIYF
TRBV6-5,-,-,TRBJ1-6,TGTGCCAGCAGTAGGGCGGGGGATAATTCACCCCTCCACTTT,CASSRAGDNSPLHF
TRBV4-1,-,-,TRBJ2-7,TGCGCCAGCAGCCAGGAGGACCCCTACGAGCAGTACTTC,CASSQEDPYEQYF
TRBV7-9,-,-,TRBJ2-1,TGTGCCAGCAGCGAGTCAAGGGAGGATGTCAATGAGCAGTTCTTC,CASSESREDVNEQFF
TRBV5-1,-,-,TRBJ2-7,TGCGCCAGCAGCTCCGCTGGGGCAGGGCGGTTCGAGCAGTACTTC,CASSSAGAGRFEQYF
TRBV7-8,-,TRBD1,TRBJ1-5,TGTGCCAGCAGCGGACAGGAGAATCAGCCCCAGCATTTT,CASSGQENQPQHF
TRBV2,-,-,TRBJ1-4,TGTGCCAGCAGGCCCTCTCTCACCGAATCTAATGAAAAACTGTTTTTT,CASRPSLTESNEKLFF
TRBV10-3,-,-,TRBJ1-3,TGTGCCATCACCGGGGCCAACTCGCCTGGAAACACCATATATTTT,CAITGANSPGNTIYF
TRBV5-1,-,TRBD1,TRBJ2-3,TGCGCCAGCAGCCTGGCCGGACAGGCCCCAGGGGGGCAGTATTTT,CASSLAGQAPGGQYF
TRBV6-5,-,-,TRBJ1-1,TGTGCCAGTTCCGCGGGGTACAGGGTATTCTTT,CASSAGYRVFF
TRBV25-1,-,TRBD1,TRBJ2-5,TGTGCCAGCAGTGATCCGACAGGGAAGTTCGAGACCCAGTACTTC,CASSDPTGKFETQYF
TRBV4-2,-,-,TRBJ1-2,TGTGCCAGCAGCCAAGATGGAGAGGCCTATGGCTACACCTTC,CASSQDGEAYGYTF
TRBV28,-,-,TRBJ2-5,TGTGCCAGCAGTCAAGAGACCCAGTACTTC,CASSQETQYF
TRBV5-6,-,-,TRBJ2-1,TGTGCCAGCAGCTTGCGGGGGACCTCCTACAATGAGCAGTTCTTC,CASSLRGTSYNEQFF
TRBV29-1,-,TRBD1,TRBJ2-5,TGCAGCGCTAGCCCCGGGACAGGACAAGAGACCCAGTACTTC,CSASPGTGQETQYF
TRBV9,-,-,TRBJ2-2,TGTGCCAGCAGCGTAGATGGCTATCCCACCGGGGAGCTGTTTTTT,CASSVDGYPTGELFF
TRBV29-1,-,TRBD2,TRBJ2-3,TGCAGCGTTGAACTAGCGGGTCGTACAGATACGCAGTATTTT,CSVELAGRTDTQYF
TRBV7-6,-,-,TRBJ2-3,TGTGCCAGCAGCTTAACGACGGGACCCAGCACAGATACGCAGTATTTT,CASSLTTGPSTDTQYF
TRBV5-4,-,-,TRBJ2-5,TGTGCCAGCAGCATTCCAGGGGGGCAAGAGACCCAGTACTTC,CASSIPGGQETQYF
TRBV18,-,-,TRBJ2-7,TGTGCCAGCTCACCTCCCTCCTCCTACGAGCAGTACTTC,CASSPPSSYEQYF
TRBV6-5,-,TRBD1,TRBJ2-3,TGTGCCAGCCGGATGGACAGGGGTGTGGATACGCAGTATTTT,CASRMDRGVDTQYF
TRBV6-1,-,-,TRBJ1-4,TGTGCCAGCACCGCCGGGACTTTAGATGAAAAACTGTTTTTT,CASTAGTLDEKLFF
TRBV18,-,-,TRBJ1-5,TGTGCCAGCTCAGTGGACGGTCTTAGCAATCAGCCCCAGCATTTT,CASSVDGLSNQPQHF
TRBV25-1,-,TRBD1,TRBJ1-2,TGTGCCAGCAGTGAGGCGGGGACAGGGCATCATGGCTACACCTTC,CASSEAGTGHHGYTF
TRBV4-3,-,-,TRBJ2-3,TGCGCCAGCAGCCAGGGCAGGACAGATACGCAGTATTTT,CASSQGRTDTQYF
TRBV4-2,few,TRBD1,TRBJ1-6,TGTGCCAGCAGCCAATTAGACAGGGATCTATCACCCCTCCACTTT,CASSQLDRDLSPLHF
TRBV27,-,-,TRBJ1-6,TGTGCCAGCAGATATGACGGCAATAATTCACCCCTCCACTTT,CASRYDGNNSPLHF
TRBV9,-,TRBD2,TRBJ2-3,TGTGCCAGCAGCGTAGGACTAGCGGAAGCTAGCACAGATACGCAGTATTTT,CASSVGLAEASTDTQYF
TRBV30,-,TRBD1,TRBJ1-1,TGTGCCTGGACGGACAGGGGGGACACTGAAGCTTTCTTT,CAWTDRGDTEAFF
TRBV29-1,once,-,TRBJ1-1,TGCAGCGTTGGTTGGGGGGATACTGAAGCTTTCTTT,CSVGWGDTEAFF
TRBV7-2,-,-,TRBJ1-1,TGTGCCAGCAGCTTAGACATAGGGCAACCTACTGAAGCTTTCTTT,CASSLDIGQPTEAFF
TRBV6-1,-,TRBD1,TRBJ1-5,TGTGCCACCACGGGACAGGCTCTTAGCAATCAGCCCCAGCATTTT,CATTGQALSNQPQHF
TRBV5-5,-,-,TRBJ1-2,TGTGCCAGCAGCTTGGACGGCCGCGTCTATGGCTACACCTTC,CASSLDGRVYGYTF
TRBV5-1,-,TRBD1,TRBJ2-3,TGCGCCAGCAGTCTCCCAGGGGGAGGCACAGATACGCAGTATTTT,CASSLPGGGTDTQYF
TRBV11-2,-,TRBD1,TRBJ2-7,TGTGCCAGCAGCTTAGTGGACAGGGGGGTCGAGCAGTACTTC,CASSLVDRGVEQYF
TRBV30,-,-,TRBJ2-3,TGTGCCTGGAGTGTACGAAGGGCAGATACGCAGTATTTT,CAWSVRRADTQYF
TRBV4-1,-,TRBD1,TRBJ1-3,TGCGCCAGCAGCCAGGGACAGGGAAATGGAAACACCATATATTTT,CASSQGQGNGNTIYF
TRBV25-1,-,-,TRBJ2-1,TGTGCCAGCAGTGAGGAGGGGCCCGGCTACAATGAGCAGTTCTTC,CASSEEGPGYNEQFF
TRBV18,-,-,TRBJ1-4,TGTGCCAGCTCACCACGGGGAAAGGTTCATGAAAAACTGTTTTTT,CASSPRGKVHEKLFF
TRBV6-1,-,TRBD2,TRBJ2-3,TGTGCCAGCAGTGAATATGGCGGGAGCTTCACAGATACGCAGTATTTT,CASSEYGGSFTDTQYF
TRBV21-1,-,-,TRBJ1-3,TGTGCCAGCAGCCCCCTTTGCGGGGACAGGAAAGGAAACACCATATATTTT,CASSPLCGDRKGNTIYF
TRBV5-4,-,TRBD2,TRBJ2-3,TGTGCCAGCAGCTTGCAAGCGGGGGGAAGTCCAGATACGCAGTATTTT,CASSLQAGGSPDTQYF
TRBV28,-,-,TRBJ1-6,TGTGCCAGCAGTAATTATAATTCACCCCTCCACTTT,CASSNYNSPLHF
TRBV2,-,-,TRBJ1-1,TGTGCCAGCAGCTCAGCCCGGGGCCCTGAAGCTTTCTTT,CASSSARGPEAFF